These 17 T cell receptor beta chains share one sample of origin, sequenced in a study of vaccination and CD4 T cells after COVID-19. Cultured CD4+ T cell DNA underwent sequencing with the Oncomine TCR Beta short-read assay. TCRdb ran MiXCR on the PCR reads and lists one entry per CDR3 protein. The data contain approximately 13,000 distinct CDR3 sequences, under 65% of them seen just once; the ten biggest clones take up about 9.1%. No antigen is known for these receptors. Sample treatment: roughly ten-day PBMC culture with coronavirus spike peptide pools or control peptides (ViraFEST assay). The sequenced sample was CD4+ T cells from blood, cultured in vitro. Every receptor here comes from a human donor who had recovered from COVID-19.

The V gene is TRBV2, the J gene TRBJ2-7; D not certain. V gave up 1 base and J gave up 2 bases, with 9 bases separating them. Germline CDR1 is SNHLY and CDR2 is FYNNEI. The CDR3 length is 14 residues. The CDR3: CASSEVKPPYEQYF. The DNA for the CDR3 is TGTGCCAGCAGTGAAGTAAAGCCCCCCTACGAGCAGTACTTC.

The chain uses TRBV19 and TRBJ1-5; the match to TRBD1 covers 9 bases. V was pared by 1 base and J by 7 bases, with 14 bases of the junction left unmatched. The germline CDR1 and CDR2 sequences are LNHDA and SQIVND (reference sequence). This CDR3 is 18 amino acids long. The CDR3 sequence: CASSIGSSGTGFWQPQHF. CDR3 bases: TGTGCCAGTAGTATAGGGTCCTCCGGGACAGGGTTTTGGCAGCCCCAGCATTTT.

This clonotype was seen a single time. The V gene is TRBV27, the J gene TRBJ2-2; 14 bases align to TRBD2. This CDR3 region has 18 residues. Germline values: CDR1 MNHEY, CDR2 SMNVEV (reference sequence). Germline trimming cut 6 bases from V and 2 bases from J; bases unmatched to any gene: 8. The CDR3 sequence is CASRYRTSGGTNTGELFF. CDR3 bases: TGTGCCAGCAGATATCGGACTAGCGGGGGGACCAACACCGGGGAGCTGTTTTTT.

The chain combines TRBV30 with TRBJ2-2; a possible D gene is TRBD2 (6 bases). The CDR3 consists of 16 residues. Germline V gene lookup returns CDR1 GTSNPN and CDR2 SVGIG (reference sequence). V lost 0 bases, J lost 1 base, and 12 bases lay in between. CDR3 loop: CAWSVMRGLNTGELFF. The CDR3 DNA is TGTGCCTGGAGTGTAATGCGGGGTCTGAACACCGGGGAGCTGTTTTTT.

V usage is TRBV7-9 and J usage is TRBJ2-3; D is possibly TRBD2 (5 bases). Trimming removed 8 bases at V and 2 bases at J, with 17 bases between. Germline V lookup: CDR1 SEHNR, CDR2 FQNEAQ (reference sequence). The CDR3 is 15 residues long. The CDR3 DNA sequence: TGTGCCAGCTTCCTCGGGGTGGCCGCCACAGATACGCAGTATTTT. It codes for CASFLGVAATDTQYF.

The chain uses TRBV2 and TRBJ2-3, with no clear D. The V and J ends lost 0 bases and 5 bases respectively, with 3 bases between them. Germline CDR1 reads SNHLY; CDR2 reads FYNNEI. There are 12 residues in the CDR3. This chain's CDR3 is CASSEAQDTQYF. The DNA for the CDR3 is TGTGCCAGCAGTGAAGCGCAAGATACGCAGTATTTT.

CDR3 in amino acids: CASSWDGRYMNTEAFF. Here the CDR3 DNA reads TGTGCCAGCAGTTGGGACGGGCGATACATGAACACTGAAGCTTTCTTT. This chain joins TRBV5-4 and TRBJ1-1; D is possibly TRBD1 (5 bases). V lost 5 bases and J lost 0, with 17 bases in between. This CDR3 has 16 amino acids. Germline values: CDR1 SGHNT, CDR2 YYREEE (reference sequence).

The chain recombines TRBV4-1 with TRBJ2-4; unclear D gene. Germline loops: CDR1 MGHRA, CDR2 YSYEKL. This CDR3 spans 15 amino acids. With 4 bases removed from V and 0 bases from J, the gap between germline ends came to 10 bases. CDR3 loop: CASSRYILAKNIQYF. The CDR3 region has the DNA TGCGCCAGCAGCCGCTACATTCTAGCCAAAAACATTCAGTACTTC.

This CDR3 reads CSATEYTEAFF. CDR3 DNA: TGCAGTGCTACGGAGTATACTGAAGCTTTCTTT. The chain combines TRBV20-1 with TRBJ1-1; D call uncertain. CDR1 DFQATT and CDR2 SNEGSKA come from the germline V gene (reference sequence). There are 11 residues in the CDR3. Trimming stripped 4 bases from V and 5 bases from J, with 8 bases between.

This clonotype was detected a few times. The rearrangement uses TRBV27 and TRBJ2-3, with D possibly being TRBD2 (5 bases). Deletions cut 6 bases from V and 3 bases from J, with 22 bases between. The CDR3 consists of 17 residues. Looked up from germline, CDR1 is MNHEY and CDR2 is SMNVEV (reference sequence). The CDR3, as DNA: TGTGCCAGCAGGAGTCCCCTAGGTGGGAGAAGAACAGATACGCAGTATTTT. Translating it yields CASRSPLGGRRTDTQYF.

The CDR3 region has the DNA TGCAGTGCTAGACAAGTGGTGTCACCCCTCCACTTT. Protein sequence: CSARQVVSPLHF. The chain has TRBV20-1 and TRBJ1-6; no definite D call. Trimming cost V 2 bases and J 10 bases, with 9 bases left between them. This CDR3 has 12 amino acids. Germline V CDR1 and CDR2: DFQATT, SNEGSKA (reference sequence).

This sequence joins TRBV28 and TRBJ1-6; a weak D match, TRBD1 (6 bases). Trimming took 7 bases from V and 0 from J, leaving 13 bases between them. Germline lookup yields CDR1 MDHEN and CDR2 SYDVKM. This CDR3 comprises 16 residues. For the CDR3, the DNA is TGTGCCAGCACCATAGCGACAGGCTCCTATAATTCACCCCTCCACTTT. Encoded protein: CASTIATGSYNSPLHF.

The sample holds a few counts of this clonotype. The chain employs TRBV2 and TRBJ1-6; D gene ambiguous. Germline CDR1 SNHLY, CDR2 FYNNEI. There are 15 residues in the CDR3. The V gene lost 8 bases and the J gene lost 0 bases, with 11 bases spanning the gap. The CDR3 nucleotides are TGTGCCAGCGGGAAGGCCCGCTCCTATAATTCACCCCTCCACTTT. It translates to CASGKARSYNSPLHF.

In this sample, this clonotype turned up a few times. V is TRBV20-1 and J is TRBJ2-5; possibly TRBD2 for D (6 bases). The CDR3 has 14 amino acids. Trimming removed 0 bases from V and 4 bases from J, with 12 bases in between. Looked up from germline, CDR1 is DFQATT and CDR2 is SNEGSKA (reference sequence). CDR3 nucleotides: TGCAGTGCTAGAGATCGCCTGGGAGGAGAGACCCAGTACTTC. Translating it yields CSARDRLGGETQYF.

The V gene is TRBV7-9, the J gene TRBJ2-5, with unresolved D. This CDR3 spans 14 amino acids. Trimming removed 2 bases from V and 0 bases from J, with 7 bases in between. CDR1 is SEHNR and CDR2 is FQNEAQ in the germline V gene (reference sequence). The CDR3: CASSLRVNQETQYF. CDR3 coding DNA: TGTGCCAGCAGCTTAAGGGTTAACCAAGAGACCCAGTACTTC.

The V and J genes are TRBV30 and TRBJ1-2, with TRBD1 identical over 7 bases. The CDR3 is 14 amino acids. The V gene's germline CDR1 is GTSNPN and CDR2 SVGIG (reference sequence). The J segment lost 2 bases and the V segment lost 1 base, leaving 4 bases of the junction unmatched. The CDR3 nucleotides read TGTGCCTGGAGTGAAGCGACAGGGAACTATGGCTACACCTTC. Translation gives CAWSEATGNYGYTF.

The chain uses TRBV18 and TRBJ2-3; no definite D call. V lost 2 bases and J lost 4, with 7 bases in between. The CDR3 has 13 residues. Germline V CDR1 and CDR2: KGHSH, LQKENI. The CDR3 sequence is CASSPLESDTQYF. CDR3 coding DNA: TGTGCCAGCTCACCATTAGAGTCAGATACGCAGTATTTT.